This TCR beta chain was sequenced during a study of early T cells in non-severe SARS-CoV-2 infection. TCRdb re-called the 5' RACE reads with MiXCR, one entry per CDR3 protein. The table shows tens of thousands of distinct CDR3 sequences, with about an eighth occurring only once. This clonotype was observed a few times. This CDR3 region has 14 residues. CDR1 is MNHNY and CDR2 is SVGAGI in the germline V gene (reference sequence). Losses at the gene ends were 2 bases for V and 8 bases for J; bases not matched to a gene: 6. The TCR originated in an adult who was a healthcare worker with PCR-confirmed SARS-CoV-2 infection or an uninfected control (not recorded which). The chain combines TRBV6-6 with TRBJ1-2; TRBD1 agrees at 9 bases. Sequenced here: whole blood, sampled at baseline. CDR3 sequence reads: CASSYAGQGFGYTF. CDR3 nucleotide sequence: TGTGCCAGCAGTTACGCGGGACAGGGTTTCGGCTACACCTTC.